This TCR beta chain was sequenced in a study of T cell repertoires in cytomegalovirus infection. Turning to the study itself: Recently described HLA-C-restricted plus well-studied HLA-B-restricted CMV epitopes were used.

TCRdb itself ran the reads through MiXCR, one entry per CDR3 protein. The sample contains just under 500,000 distinct CDR3 sequences, more than 30% of which appear only once. CDR1 LGHDT and CDR2 YNNKEL come from the germline V gene (reference sequence). The CDR3 is 15 amino acids. With 1 base removed from V and 4 bases from J, the gap between germline ends came to 13 bases. A remark on this clonotype: Its antigen is not known.

This chain joins TRBV3-1 and TRBJ2-5, with a tentative D call TRBD1 (5 bases). The clonotype was recovered from a human donor in good health (CMV status not recorded). Some clones in this sample may be carry-over from other donors' samples. Sequencing used cultured PBMCs, obtained from culture after CMV antigen stimulation. The CDR3 DNA is TGTGCCAGCAGCCAAGTGGGTCGACAGCTAGAGACCCAGTACTTC. Translated, it gives CASSQVGRQLETQYF.